Detailed here is one T cell receptor beta chain. Trimming took off 0 bases at V and 5 bases at J, with 7 bases between the two ends. Germline assignment: CDR1 LGHDT and CDR2 YNNKEL (reference sequence). This CDR3 has 13 amino acids. Sequencing was performed with immunoSEQ multiplex PCR; in TCRdb, only in-frame clones are kept and a portion is missing. In the table there are tens of thousands of clones, around 90% of which are singletons. This sample was taken from a study of control samples from healthy donors and cancer patients. The TCR comes from a woman in her seventies in good health. The rearrangement joins TRBV3-1 (or the pseudogene TRBV3-2) to TRBJ1-1; D uncertain. The sample comprised blood. The CDR3 spells CASSQDSRTEAFF. DNA of the CDR3: TGTGCCAGCAGCCAAGACTCTCGGACTGAAGCTTTCTTT.